The present entry profiles one TCR beta chain with its context. What it binds is unknown. Additional DNA sequences in this sample encode the identical CDR3. This entry belongs to a study of shared clonotypes between healthy human individuals. Background on the study: A couple of female and a few male donors aged 18 to 49 were enrolled.

V was shortened by 0 bases and J by 3 bases, with 9 bases between the two germline ends. The CDR3 sequence is 13 residues long. Germline CDR1 reads GTSNPN; CDR2 reads SVGIG (reference sequence). Replicate PCRs run on sorted subsets employed 200 ng DNA, approximately 30,000 T cell genomes. Libraries were prepared by immunoSEQ multiplex PCR; TCRdb keeps only in-frame clonotypes and omits some of them. This sample has more than 2 million clones, with just under 95% found just once. Study-level results: Sampling involved blood alone; tissue repertoires likely differ.

CD45RO-negative, CCR7-positively selected cells formed the naive CD8 fraction, excluding terminally differentiated effector memory CD45RA+ cells. The chain carries TRBV30 and TRBJ2-7; D ambiguous. The sample was naive CD8+ T cells sorted from blood. The TCR was taken from a man between 18 and 35 years old in good health. CDR3 sequence: CAWSVGQIYEQYF. The CDR3 DNA is TGTGCCTGGAGTGTAGGGCAGATCTACGAGCAGTACTTC.